This T cell receptor (beta chain) stems from a study of blood T cell repertoires in COVID-19. About the research overall: T cells, B-cell-depleted T cells, or PBMCs provided the cDNA or gDNA that served as material.

The CDR3 loop spans 13 amino acids. Deletions cut 4 bases from V and 8 bases from J, with 12 bases between. Germline lookup yields CDR1 SQVTM and CDR2 ANQGSEA. Under the authors' procedure: It was from reference gene primer amplification that nucleated cell counts were estimated. The repertoire was sequenced with immunoSEQ multiplex PCR; TCRdb's copy has only in-frame clones and lacks some. V and J calls and clone size follow that table, whereas D and trimming were derived from the DNA. The sample includes 130,000 or so clones, over 60% of them seen just once. This clone appeared a few times. The V and J genes are TRBV29-1 and TRBJ1-6; possible D gene TRBD1, 6 bases. The specimen sequenced was peripheral blood. The receptor comes from a man in his forties or fifties with acute or convalescent COVID-19. The CDR3 reads CSVGAGADSPLHF. CDR3 DNA: TGCAGCGTTGGGGCAGGGGCTGATTCACCCCTCCACTTT.